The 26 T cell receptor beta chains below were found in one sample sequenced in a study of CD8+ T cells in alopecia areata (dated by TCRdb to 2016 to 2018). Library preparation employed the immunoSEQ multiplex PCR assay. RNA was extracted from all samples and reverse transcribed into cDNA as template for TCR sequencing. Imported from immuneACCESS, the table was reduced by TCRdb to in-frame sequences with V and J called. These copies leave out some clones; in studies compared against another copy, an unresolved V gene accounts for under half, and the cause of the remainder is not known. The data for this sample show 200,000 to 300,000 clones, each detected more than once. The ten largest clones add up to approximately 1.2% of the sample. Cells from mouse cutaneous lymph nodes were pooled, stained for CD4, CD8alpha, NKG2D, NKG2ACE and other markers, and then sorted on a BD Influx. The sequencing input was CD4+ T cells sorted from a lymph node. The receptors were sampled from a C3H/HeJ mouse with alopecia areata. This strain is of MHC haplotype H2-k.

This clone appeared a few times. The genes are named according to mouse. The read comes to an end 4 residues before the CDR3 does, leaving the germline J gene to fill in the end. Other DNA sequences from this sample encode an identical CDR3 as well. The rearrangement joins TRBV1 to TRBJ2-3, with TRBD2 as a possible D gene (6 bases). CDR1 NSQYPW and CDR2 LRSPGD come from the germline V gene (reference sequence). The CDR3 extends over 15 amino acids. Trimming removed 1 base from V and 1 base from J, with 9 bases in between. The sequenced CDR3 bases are TGCACCTGCAGTGCAGCGGGGGGTGGTGCAGAA. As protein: CTCSAAGGGAE. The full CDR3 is CTCSAAGGGAETLYF.

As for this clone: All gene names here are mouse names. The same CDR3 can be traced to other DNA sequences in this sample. The CDR3 region is CASGAGTGKDTQYF. The covered CDR3 bases are TGTGCCAGCGGTGCCGGGACAGGGAAGGAC. The chain links TRBV13-2 to TRBJ2-5; 9 bases are a match to TRBD1. The read ends 4 residues before the CDR3 terminus; that terminus is restored from the germline J gene. Germline assignment: CDR1 NNHNN and CDR2 SYGAGS (reference sequence). This CDR3 spans 14 amino acids.

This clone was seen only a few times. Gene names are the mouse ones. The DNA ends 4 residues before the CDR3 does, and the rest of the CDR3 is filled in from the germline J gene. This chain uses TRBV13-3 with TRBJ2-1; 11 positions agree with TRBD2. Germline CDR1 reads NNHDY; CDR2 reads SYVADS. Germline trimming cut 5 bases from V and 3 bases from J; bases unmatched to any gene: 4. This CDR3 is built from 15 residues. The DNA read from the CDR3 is TGTGCCAGCAGGGGACTGGGGGAGAGCTATGCT. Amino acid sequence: CASRGLGESYA. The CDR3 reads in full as CASRGLGESYAEQFF.

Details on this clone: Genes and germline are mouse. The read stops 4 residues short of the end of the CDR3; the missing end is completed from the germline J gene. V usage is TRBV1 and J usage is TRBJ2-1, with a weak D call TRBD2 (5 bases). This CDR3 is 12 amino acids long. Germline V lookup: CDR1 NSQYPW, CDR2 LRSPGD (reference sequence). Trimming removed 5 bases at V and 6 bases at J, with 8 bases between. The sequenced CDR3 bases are TGCACCTGCAGTACTGGACTTGCT. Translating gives CTCSTGLA. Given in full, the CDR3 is CTCSTGLAEQFF.

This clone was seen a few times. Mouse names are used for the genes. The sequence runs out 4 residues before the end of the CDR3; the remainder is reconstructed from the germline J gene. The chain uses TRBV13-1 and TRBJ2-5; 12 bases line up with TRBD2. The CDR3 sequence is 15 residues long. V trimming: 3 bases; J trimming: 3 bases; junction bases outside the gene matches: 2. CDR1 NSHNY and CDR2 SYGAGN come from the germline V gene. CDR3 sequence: CASSGDWGDQDTQYF. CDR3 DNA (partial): TGTGCCAGCAGTGGGGACTGGGGGGATCAAGAC.

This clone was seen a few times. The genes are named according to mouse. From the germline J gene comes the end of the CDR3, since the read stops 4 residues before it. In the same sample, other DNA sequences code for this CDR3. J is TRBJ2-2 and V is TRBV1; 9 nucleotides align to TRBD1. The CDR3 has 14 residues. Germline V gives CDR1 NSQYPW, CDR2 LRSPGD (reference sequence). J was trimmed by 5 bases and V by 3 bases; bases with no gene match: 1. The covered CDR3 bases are TGCACCTGCAGTGCGGGACAGGGTACCGGG. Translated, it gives CTCSAGQGTG. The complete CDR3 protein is CTCSAGQGTGQLYF. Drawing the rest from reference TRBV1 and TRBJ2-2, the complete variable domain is VTLLEQNPRWRLVPRGQAVNLRCILKNSQYPWMSWYQQDLQKQLQWLFTLRSPGDKEVKSLPGADYLATRVTDTELRLQVANMSQGRTLYCTCSAGQGTGQLYFGEGSKLTVL.

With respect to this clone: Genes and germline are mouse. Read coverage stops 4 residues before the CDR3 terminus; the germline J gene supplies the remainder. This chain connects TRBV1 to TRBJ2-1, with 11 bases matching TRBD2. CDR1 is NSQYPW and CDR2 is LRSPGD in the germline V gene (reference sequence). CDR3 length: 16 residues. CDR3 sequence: CTCSAPLGGHGAEQFF. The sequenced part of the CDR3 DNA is TGCACCTGCAGTGCCCCACTGGGGGGGCATGGGGCT.

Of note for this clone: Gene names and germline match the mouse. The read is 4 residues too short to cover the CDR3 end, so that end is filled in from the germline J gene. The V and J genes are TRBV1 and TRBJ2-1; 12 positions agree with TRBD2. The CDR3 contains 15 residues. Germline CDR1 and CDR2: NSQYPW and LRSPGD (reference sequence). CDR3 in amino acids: CTCSGGTGGMAEQFF. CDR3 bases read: TGCACCTGCAGTGGGGGGACTGGGGGGATGGCT.

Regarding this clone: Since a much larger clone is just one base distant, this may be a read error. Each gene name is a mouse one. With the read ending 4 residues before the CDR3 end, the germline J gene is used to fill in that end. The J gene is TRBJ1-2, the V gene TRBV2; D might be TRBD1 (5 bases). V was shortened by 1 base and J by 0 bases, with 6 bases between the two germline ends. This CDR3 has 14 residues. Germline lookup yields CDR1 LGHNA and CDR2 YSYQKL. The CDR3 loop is CASSQGTPNSDYTF. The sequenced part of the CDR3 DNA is TGTGCCAGCAGCCAAGGGACACCAAACTCC.

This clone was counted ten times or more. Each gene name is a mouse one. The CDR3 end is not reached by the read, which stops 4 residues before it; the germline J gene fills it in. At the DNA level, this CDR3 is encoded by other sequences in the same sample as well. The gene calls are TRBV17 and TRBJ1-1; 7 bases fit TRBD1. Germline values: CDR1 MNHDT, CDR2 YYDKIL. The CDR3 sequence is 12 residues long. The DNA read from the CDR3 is TGTGCTAGCAGTAGGGGACAGACA. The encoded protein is CASSRGQT. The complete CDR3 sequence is CASSRGQTEVFF. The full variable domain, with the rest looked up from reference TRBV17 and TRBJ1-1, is DTTVKQNPRYKLARVGKPVNLICSQTMNHDTMYWYQKKPNQAPKLLLFYYDKILNREADTFEKFQSSRPNNSFCSLYIGSAGLEYSAMYLCASSRGQTEVFFGKGTRLTVV.

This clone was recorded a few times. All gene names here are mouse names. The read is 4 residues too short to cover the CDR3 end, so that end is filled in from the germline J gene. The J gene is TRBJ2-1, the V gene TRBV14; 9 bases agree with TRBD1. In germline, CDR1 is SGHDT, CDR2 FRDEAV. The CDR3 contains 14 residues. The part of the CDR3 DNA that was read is TGTGCCAGCAGTTCCGGGACAGGGTGGGCT. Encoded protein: CASSSGTGWA. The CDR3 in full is CASSSGTGWAEQFF.

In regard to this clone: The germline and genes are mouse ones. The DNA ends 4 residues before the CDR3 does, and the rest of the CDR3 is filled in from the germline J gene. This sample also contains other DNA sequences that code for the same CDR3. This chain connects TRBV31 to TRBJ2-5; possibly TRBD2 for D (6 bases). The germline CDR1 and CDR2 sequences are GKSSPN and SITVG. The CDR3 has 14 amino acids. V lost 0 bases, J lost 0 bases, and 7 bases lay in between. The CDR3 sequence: CAWSLGGNQDTQYF. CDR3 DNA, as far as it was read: TGTGCCTGGAGTCTCGGGGGGAACCAAGAC.

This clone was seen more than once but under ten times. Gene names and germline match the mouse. The sequenced CDR3 bases are TGTGCCAGCAGGCAACAGGGCGTGGGCCAAGAC. Amino acids: CASRQQGVGQD. The entire CDR3 protein reads CASRQQGVGQDTQYF. The J gene is TRBJ2-5, the V gene TRBV5, with D perhaps matching TRBD1 (6 bases). The CDR3 is cut off 4 residues early in the read; its end comes from the germline J gene. The V gene lost 6 bases and the J gene lost 2 bases, with 15 bases spanning the gap. This CDR3 has 15 amino acids. The germline V gene has CDR1 LGHNA and CDR2 YNLKQL (reference sequence).

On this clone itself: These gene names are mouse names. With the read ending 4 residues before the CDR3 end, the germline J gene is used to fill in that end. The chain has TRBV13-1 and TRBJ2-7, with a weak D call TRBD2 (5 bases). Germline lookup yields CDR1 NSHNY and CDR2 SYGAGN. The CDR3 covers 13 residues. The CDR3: CASSGTFGDEQYF. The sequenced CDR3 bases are TGTGCCAGCAGTGGGACTTTTGGAGAT.

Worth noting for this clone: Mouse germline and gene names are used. The CDR3: CASTPSGQGYAEQFF. The part of the CDR3 DNA that was read is TGTGCCAGCACCCCCTCCGGACAGGGATATGCT. This sequence joins TRBV19 and TRBJ2-1; 8 bases are a match to TRBD1. The observed sequence ends 4 residues before the CDR3 terminus, with the missing tail filled in from the germline J gene. Germline loops: CDR1 FNHDT, CDR2 SITEND (reference sequence). Trimming removed 6 bases from V and 4 bases from J; junction bases left unmatched: 9. The CDR3 has 15 amino acids.

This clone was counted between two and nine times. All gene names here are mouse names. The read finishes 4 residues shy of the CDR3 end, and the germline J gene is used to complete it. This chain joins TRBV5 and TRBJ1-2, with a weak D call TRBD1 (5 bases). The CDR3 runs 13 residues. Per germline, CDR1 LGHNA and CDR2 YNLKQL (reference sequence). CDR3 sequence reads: CASSQDWGGDYTF. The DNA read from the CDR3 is TGTGCCAGCAGCCAAGACTGGGGGGGC.

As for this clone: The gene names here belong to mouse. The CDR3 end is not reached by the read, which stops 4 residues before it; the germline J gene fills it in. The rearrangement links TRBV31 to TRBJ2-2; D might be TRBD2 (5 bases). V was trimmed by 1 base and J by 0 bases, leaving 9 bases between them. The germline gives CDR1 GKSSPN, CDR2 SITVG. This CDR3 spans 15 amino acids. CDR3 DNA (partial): TGTGCCTGGAGTCCGTGGGGTCCAAACACCGGG. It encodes CAWSPWGPNTG. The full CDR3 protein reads CAWSPWGPNTGQLYF.

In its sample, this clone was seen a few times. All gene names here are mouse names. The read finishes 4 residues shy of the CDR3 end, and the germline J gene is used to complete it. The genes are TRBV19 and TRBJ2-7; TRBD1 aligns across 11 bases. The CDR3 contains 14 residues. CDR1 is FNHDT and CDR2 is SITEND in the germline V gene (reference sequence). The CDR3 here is CASTPGTGGDEQYF. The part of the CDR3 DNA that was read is TGTGCCAGCACCCCCGGGACAGGGGGAGAT.

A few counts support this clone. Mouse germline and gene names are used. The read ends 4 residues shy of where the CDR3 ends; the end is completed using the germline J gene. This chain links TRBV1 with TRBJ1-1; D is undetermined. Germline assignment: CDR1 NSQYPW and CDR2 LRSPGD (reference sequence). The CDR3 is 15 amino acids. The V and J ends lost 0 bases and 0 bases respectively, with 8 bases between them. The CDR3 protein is CTCSADLSTNTEVFF. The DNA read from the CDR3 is TGCACCTGCAGTGCAGATCTCAGTACAAACACA.

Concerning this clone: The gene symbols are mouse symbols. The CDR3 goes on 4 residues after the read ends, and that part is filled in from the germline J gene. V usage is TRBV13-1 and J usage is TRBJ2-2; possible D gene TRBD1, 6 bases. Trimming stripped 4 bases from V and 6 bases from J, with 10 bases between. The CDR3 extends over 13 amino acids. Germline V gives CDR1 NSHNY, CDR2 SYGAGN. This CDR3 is CASSPRQAGQLYF. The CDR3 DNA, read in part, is TGTGCCAGCAGTCCGCGACAGGCCGGG.

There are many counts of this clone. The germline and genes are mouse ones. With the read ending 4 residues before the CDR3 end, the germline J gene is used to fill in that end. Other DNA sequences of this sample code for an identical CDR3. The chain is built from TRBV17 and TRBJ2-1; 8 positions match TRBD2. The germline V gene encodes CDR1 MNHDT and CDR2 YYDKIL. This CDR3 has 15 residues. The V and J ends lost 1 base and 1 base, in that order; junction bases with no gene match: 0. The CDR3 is CASSRGTGNYAEQFF. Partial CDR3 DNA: TGTGCTAGCAGTAGAGGGACTGGGAACTATGCT.

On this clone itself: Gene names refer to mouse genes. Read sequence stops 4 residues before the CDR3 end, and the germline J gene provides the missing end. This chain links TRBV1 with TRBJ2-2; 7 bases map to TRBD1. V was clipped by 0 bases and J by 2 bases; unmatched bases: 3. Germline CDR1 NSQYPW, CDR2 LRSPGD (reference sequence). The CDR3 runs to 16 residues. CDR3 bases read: TGCACCTGCAGTGCAGATGGGACAGTCAACACCGGG. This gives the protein CTCSADGTVNTG. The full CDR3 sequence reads CTCSADGTVNTGQLYF. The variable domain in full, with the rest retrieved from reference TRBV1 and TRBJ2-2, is VTLLEQNPRWRLVPRGQAVNLRCILKNSQYPWMSWYQQDLQKQLQWLFTLRSPGDKEVKSLPGADYLATRVTDTELRLQVANMSQGRTLYCTCSADGTVNTGQLYFGEGSKLTVL.

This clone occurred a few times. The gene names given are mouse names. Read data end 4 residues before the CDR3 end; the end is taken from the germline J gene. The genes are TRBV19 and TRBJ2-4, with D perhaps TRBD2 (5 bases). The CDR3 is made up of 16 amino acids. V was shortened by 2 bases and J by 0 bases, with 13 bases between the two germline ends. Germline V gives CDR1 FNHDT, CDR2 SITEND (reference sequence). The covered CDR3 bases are TGTGCCAGCAGTATCCGCTGGGTGGGGAGTCAAAAC. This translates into CASSIRWVGSQN. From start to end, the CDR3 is CASSIRWVGSQNTLYF.

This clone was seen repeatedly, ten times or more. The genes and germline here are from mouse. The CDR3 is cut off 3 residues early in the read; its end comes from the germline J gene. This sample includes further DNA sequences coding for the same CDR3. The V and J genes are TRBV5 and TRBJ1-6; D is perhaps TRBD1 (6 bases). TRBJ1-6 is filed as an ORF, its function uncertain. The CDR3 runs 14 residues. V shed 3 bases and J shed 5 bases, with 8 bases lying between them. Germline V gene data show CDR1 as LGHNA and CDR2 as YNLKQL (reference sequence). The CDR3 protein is CASSQGQNNSPLYF. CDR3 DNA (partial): TGTGCCAGCAGCCAGGGACAAAATAATTCGCCC.

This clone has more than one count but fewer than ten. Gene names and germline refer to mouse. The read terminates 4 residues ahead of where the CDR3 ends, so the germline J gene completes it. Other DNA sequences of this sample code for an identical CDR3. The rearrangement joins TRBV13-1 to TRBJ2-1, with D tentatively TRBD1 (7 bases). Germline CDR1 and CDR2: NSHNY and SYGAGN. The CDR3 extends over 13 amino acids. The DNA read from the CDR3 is TGTGCCAGCAGTGAGAGGGGGCGGGCT. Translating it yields CASSERGRA. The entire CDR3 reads CASSERGRAEQFF.

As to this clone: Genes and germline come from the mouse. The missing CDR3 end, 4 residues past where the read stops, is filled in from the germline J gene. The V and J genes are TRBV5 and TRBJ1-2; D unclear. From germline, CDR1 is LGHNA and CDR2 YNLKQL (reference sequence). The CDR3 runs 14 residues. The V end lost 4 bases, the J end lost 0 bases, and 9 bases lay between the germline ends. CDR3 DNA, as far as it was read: TGTGCCAGCAGCCTGACAAACGCAAACTCC. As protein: CASSLTNANS. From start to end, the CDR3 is CASSLTNANSDYTF.